These 13 T cell receptor beta chains were sequenced from one sample in a study of siplizumab effects on memory and regulatory T cells. The table came from immunoSEQ multiplex PCR; TCRdb's copy has only in-frame clones and leaves some out. The sample shows about 100,000 clones, 80% to 95% of them seen only once. Specimen: CD4+ T cells sorted from blood. The receptors come from a human donor in good health.

The chain is built from TRBV18 and TRBJ1-1; D may be TRBD1 (6 bases). This CDR3 has 13 amino acids. Trimming cost V 4 bases and J 3 bases, with 9 bases left between them. The germline V gene has CDR1 KGHSH and CDR2 LQKENI. The DNA of the CDR3 is TGTGCCAGCTCACAGGGGGGAGACACTGAAGCTTTCTTT. This translates into CASSQGGDTEAFF.

This clone was seen only a few times. The chain has TRBV28 and TRBJ1-5; no reliable D call. The CDR3 is 14 residues long. V lost 7 bases and J lost 6, with 16 bases in between. CDR1 and CDR2 from the germline V gene are MDHEN and SYDVKM. The CDR3 spells CASTLAGVGQPQHF. As DNA, the CDR3 is TGTGCCAGCACCCTGGCCGGGGTAGGTCAGCCCCAGCATTTT. Full variable domain (rest looked up from reference TRBV28 and TRBJ1-5): DVKVTQSSRYLVKRTGEKVFLECVQDMDHENMFWYRQDPGLGLRLIYFSYDVKMKEKGDIPEGYSVSREKKERFSLILESASTNQTSMYLCASTLAGVGQPQHFGDGTRLSIL.

This chain uses TRBV19 with TRBJ1-1; possibly TRBD1 for D (5 bases). Per germline, CDR1 LNHDA and CDR2 SQIVND (reference sequence). V lost 5 bases and J 4 bases, leaving 17 bases between the germline ends. The CDR3 length is 15 residues. In DNA form, the CDR3 reads TGTGCCAGTAGTGAGGGGTCTGGCTGGCCCACTGAAGCTTTCTTT. It is translated as CASSEGSGWPTEAFF.

This sequence joins TRBV19 and TRBJ1-5; 8 bases map to TRBD1. From germline, CDR1 is LNHDA and CDR2 SQIVND (reference sequence). The CDR3 runs to 15 residues. Germline trimming cut 5 bases from V and 0 bases from J; bases unmatched to any gene: 3. Written as DNA, the CDR3 is TGTGCCAGTAGTGTCGGACAGGGTAGCAATCAGCCCCAGCATTTT. Translating gives CASSVGQGSNQPQHF.

This chain joins TRBV28 and TRBJ2-4; 7 bases are a match to TRBD1. Germline CDR1 and CDR2: MDHEN and SYDVKM. The CDR3 consists of 13 residues. Unmatched junction bases numbered 6, after V lost 5 bases and J lost 8 bases. CDR3 residues: CASSRQGTDIQYF. The CDR3 coding sequence is TGTGCCAGCAGTCGACAGGGTACTGACATTCAGTACTTC. The full variable domain, in which reference TRBV28 and TRBJ2-4 provide the parts outside the CDR3, is DVKVTQSSRYLVKRTGEKVFLECVQDMDHENMFWYRQDPGLGLRLIYFSYDVKMKEKGDIPEGYSVSREKKERFSLILESASTNQTSMYLCASSRQGTDIQYFGAGTRLSVL.

This rearrangement joins TRBV5-1 to TRBJ1-1; 9 bases are shared with TRBD1. The trim removed 5 bases at V and 5 bases at J, leaving 7 bases unmatched. Germline V gene sequence: CDR1 SGHRS, CDR2 YFSETQ. The CDR3 runs to 14 residues. The CDR3: CASSDGTGNTEAFF. Here the CDR3 DNA reads TGCGCCAGCAGTGACGGGACAGGGAATACTGAAGCTTTCTTT. Full variable domain (rest looked up from reference TRBV5-1 and TRBJ1-1): KAGVTQTPRYLIKTRGQQVTLSCSPISGHRSVSWYQQTPGQGLQFLFEYFSETQRNKGNFPGRFSGRQFSNSRSEMNVSTLELGDSALYLCASSDGTGNTEAFFGQGTRLTVV.

V usage is TRBV25-1 and J usage is TRBJ1-2; TRBD1 might be the D (5 bases). Per germline, CDR1 MGHDK and CDR2 SYGVNS. CDR3 length: 11 residues. V was clipped by 4 bases and J by 8 bases, with 8 bases between them. The CDR3 DNA follows: TGTGCCAGCAGTGCAGGGCGCGGCTACACCTTC. Its protein is CASSAGRGYTF.

The V gene is TRBV6-5, the J gene TRBJ2-3; D unresolved. This CDR3 has 14 amino acids. The germline gives CDR1 MNHEY, CDR2 SVGAGI. V was pared by 0 bases and J by 4 bases, with 8 bases between. The CDR3 DNA is TGTGCCAGCAGTTACTCTTTATGGGCAGATACGCAGTATTTT. Encoded protein: CASSYSLWADTQYF.

The chain recombines TRBV7-2 with TRBJ1-2, with D tentatively TRBD1 (5 bases). This CDR3 is built from 14 residues. V was pared by 0 bases and J by 6 bases, with 11 bases between. CDR1 SGHTA and CDR2 FQGNSA come from the germline V gene. The CDR3: CASSLALGGDGYTF. CDR3 DNA sequence: TGTGCCAGCAGCTTAGCGCTGGGGGGGGATGGCTACACCTTC.

The chain employs TRBV7-3 and TRBJ1-6; 9 nucleotides match TRBD1. The CDR3 runs to 16 residues. Trimming cost V 5 bases and J 7 bases; bases outside gene matches: 9. Germline-derived CDR1 and CDR2 are SGHTA and FQGTGA. The CDR3 DNA reads as TGTGCCAGCAGCGCCCAGGGACAGGGCCTCAATTCACCCCTCCACTTT. Encoded protein: CASSAQGQGLNSPLHF.

The CDR3 is CASSPRRQGTSGYTF. Written as DNA, the CDR3 is TGTGCCAGCAGCCCCCGTAGACAGGGGACGAGTGGCTACACCTTC. The chain is built from TRBV12-1 and TRBJ1-2; the D call TRBD1 from the table was never checked on the DNA. TRBV12-1 is marked as a pseudogene. The CDR3 length is 15 residues.

The genes are TRBV5-1 and TRBJ2-7; D might be TRBD1 or TRBD2, each matching 5 bases. The V end lost 3 bases, the J end lost 4 bases, and 17 bases lay between the germline ends. The CDR3 has 15 amino acids. Germline loops: CDR1 SGHRS, CDR2 YFSETQ. The CDR3 region has the DNA TGCGCCAGCAGCTCGGATGGGACCGCATATTACGAGCAGTACTTC. It specifies CASSSDGTAYYEQYF.

CDR3 nucleotide sequence: TGTGCCTGGAGTGTATGGATTAACACTGAAGCTTTCTTT. Translating it yields CAWSVWINTEAFF. The rearrangement uses TRBV30 and TRBJ1-1; D gene ambiguous. Germline lookup yields CDR1 GTSNPN and CDR2 SVGIG (reference sequence). The CDR3 contains 13 residues. V was pared by 0 bases and J by 2 bases, with 7 bases between.